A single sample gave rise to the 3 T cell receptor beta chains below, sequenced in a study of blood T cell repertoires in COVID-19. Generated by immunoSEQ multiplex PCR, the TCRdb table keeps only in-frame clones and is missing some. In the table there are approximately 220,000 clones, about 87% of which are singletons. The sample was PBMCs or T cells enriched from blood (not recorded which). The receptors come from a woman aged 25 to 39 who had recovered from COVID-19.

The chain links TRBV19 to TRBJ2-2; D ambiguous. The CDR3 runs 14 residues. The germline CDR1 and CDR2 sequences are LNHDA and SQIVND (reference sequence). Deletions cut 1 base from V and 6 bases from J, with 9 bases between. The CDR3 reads CASSIGRYAGELFF. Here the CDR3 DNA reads TGTGCCAGTAGTATAGGCAGGTACGCCGGGGAGCTGTTTTTT.

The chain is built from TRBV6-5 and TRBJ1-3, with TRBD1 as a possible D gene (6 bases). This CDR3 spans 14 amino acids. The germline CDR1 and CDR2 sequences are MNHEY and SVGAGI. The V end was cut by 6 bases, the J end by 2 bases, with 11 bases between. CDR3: CASSLKGAGNTIYF. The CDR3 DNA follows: TGTGCCAGCAGCCTCAAGGGGGCTGGAAACACCATATATTTT.

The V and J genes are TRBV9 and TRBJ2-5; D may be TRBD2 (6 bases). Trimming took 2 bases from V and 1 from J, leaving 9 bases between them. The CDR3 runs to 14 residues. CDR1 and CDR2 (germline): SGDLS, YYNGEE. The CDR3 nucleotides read TGTGCCAGCAGCGTCAGGGACTTCCAAGAGACCCAGTACTTC. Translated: CASSVRDFQETQYF.